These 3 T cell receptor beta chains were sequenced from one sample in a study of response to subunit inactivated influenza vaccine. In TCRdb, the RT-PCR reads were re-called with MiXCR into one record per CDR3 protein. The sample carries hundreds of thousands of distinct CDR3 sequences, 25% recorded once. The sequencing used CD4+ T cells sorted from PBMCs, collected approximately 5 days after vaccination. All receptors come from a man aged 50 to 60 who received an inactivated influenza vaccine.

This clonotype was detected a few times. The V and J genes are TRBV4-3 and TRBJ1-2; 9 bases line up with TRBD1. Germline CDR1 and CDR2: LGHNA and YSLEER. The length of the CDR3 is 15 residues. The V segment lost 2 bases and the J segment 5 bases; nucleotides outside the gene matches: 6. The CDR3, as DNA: TGCGCCAGCAGCCAATCCGGGACAGGGTATTATGGCTACACCTTC. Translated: CASSQSGTGYYGYTF.

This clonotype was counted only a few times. The CDR3, as DNA: TGTGCCAGCAGCCCCCACGGAGGGGGACCCTACGAGCAGTACTTC. Translated: CASSPHGGGPYEQYF. The chain joins TRBV28 to TRBJ2-7; D might be TRBD1 or TRBD2, each matching 6 bases. The CDR3 is made up of 15 amino acids. Germline V gene sequence: CDR1 MDHEN, CDR2 SYDVKM. V was shortened by 6 bases and J by 2 bases, with 17 bases between the two germline ends.

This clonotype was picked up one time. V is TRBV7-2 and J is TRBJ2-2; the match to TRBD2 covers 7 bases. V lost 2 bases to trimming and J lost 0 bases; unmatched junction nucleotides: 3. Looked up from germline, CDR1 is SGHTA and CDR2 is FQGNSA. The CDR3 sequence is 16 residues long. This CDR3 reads CASSLRAGTNTGELFF. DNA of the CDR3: TGTGCCAGCAGCTTACGAGCGGGAACGAACACCGGGGAGCTGTTTTTT.